This TCR beta chain was profiled in a study of blood T cell repertoires in COVID-19. About the research overall: The analysed material was cDNA or gDNA that came from T cells, B-cell-depleted T cells, or PBMCs.

In terms of age and location, participants ranged from roughly 18 to 100 years and lived in about two dozen US areas. Per the authors' pipeline: Scientists estimated how many nucleated cells there were by amplifying reference gene primers. Sequenced by immunoSEQ multiplex PCR; TCRdb stores in-frame clones only, minus some. V and J calls and clone size are given by that table; D and trimming were obtained from the DNA. The sample comprises under 450,000 clones, 80% to 90% of which are singletons, and approximately 1.2% rests with the top ten. This receptor was identified in a man aged 30 to 45 who had recovered from COVID-19. Material: PBMCs or T cells enriched from blood (not recorded which).

The CDR3 sequence is CASSLQGPNYGYTF. DNA for the CDR3: TGTGCCAGCAGCTTGCAGGGCCCTAACTATGGCTACACCTTC. The chain has TRBV5-6 and TRBJ1-2; TRBD1 might be the D (5 bases). This CDR3 contains 14 residues. Germline-derived CDR1 and CDR2 are SGHDT and YYEEEE. V shed 1 base and J shed 0 bases, with 7 bases lying between them.